The rows below give T cell receptor beta chains drawn from one sample of a study of blood T cells in healthy people across ages. TCRdb fed the 5' RACE reads into MiXCR, producing one record per CDR3 protein. The profile shows 1.5 million or so distinct CDR3 sequences, around 42% of them singletons. Material for sequencing was blood. The receptors shown here come from a woman aged 18 to 35 in good health. Both conserved end residues are part of each CDR3. A D gene is named only where the DNA matches it firmly. Rows give clone size only sometimes, using once, few, many, or a class for an expanded clone.

TRBJ1-2,TRBD1,TRBV6-1,16,NA,TGTGCCAGCAGTGAGCTGGCAGGGGGCGAGTTAGGCGGCTACACCTTC,CASSELAGGELGGYTF
TRBJ1-1,NA,TRBV12-3/TRBV12-4,14,NA,TGTGCCAGCAGTTTAGCACCCCCAGCCACTGAAGCTTTCTTT,CASSLAPPATEAFF
TRBJ2-3,TRBD2,TRBV7-2,15,NA,TGTGCCAGCAGCCGCTGGGGGCGGGAGGGAGATACGCAGTATTTT,CASSRWGREGDTQYF
TRBJ2-5,TRBD2,TRBV27,14,few,TGTGCCAGCAGTTCCACTAGCGGGAGCGTGACCCAGTACTTC,CASSSTSGSVTQYF
TRBJ2-7,NA,TRBV5-1,17,NA,TGCGCCAGCAGCTTGTGGGGGGCAGGGATGATTTCCTACGAGCAGTACTTC,CASSLWGAGMISYEQYF
TRBJ2-1,NA,TRBV7-2,11,once,TGTGCCATCAGCTTGTTTACTCTTTGGTTCTTC,CAISLFTLWFF
TRBJ2-3,TRBD2,TRBV6-4,15,NA,TGTGCCAGCAGACCCAGCGGGAGCCCCACAGATACGCAGTATTTT,CASRPSGSPTDTQYF
TRBJ2-3,NA,TRBV10-3,14,few,TGTGCCATCAGTCCCGACAGTAGCACAGATACGCAGTATTTT,CAISPDSSTDTQYF
TRBJ2-1,TRBD2,TRBV20-1,17,NA,TGCAGTGCTAGGGGCGGCGGGAGCCCCAGCTCCTACAATGAGCAGTTCTTC,CSARGGGSPSSYNEQFF
TRBJ2-5,TRBD1,TRBV5-1,13,many,TGTGCCAGCAGTCGGGACAGAGGAGAGACCCAGTACTTC,CASSRDRGETQYF
TRBJ2-1,TRBD1,TRBV6-5,18,NA,TGTGCCAGCAGTTACTCGCCCGACAGGGCCCAATCATACAATGAGCAGTTCTTC,CASSYSPDRAQSYNEQFF
TRBJ1-5,NA,TRBV27,19,NA,TGTGCCAGCAGTACCACTCCCCCAACACAGGTGACCAACAATCAGCCCCAGCATTTT,CASSTTPPTQVTNNQPQHF
TRBJ2-1,NA,TRBV29-1,15,few,TGCAGCGTTGGCGGGACCTTACAGGGATTTGATGAGCAGTTCTTC,CSVGGTLQGFDEQFF
TRBJ2-1,NA,TRBV5-4,16,NA,TGTGCCAGCAGATCCAGGTCCCCAGGGCCCTACAATGAGCAGTTCTTC,CASRSRSPGPYNEQFF
TRBJ2-1,TRBD2,TRBV30,15,NA,TGTGCCTGGAGTGGTAGCGGGAGTTCCTACAATGAGCAGTTCTTC,CAWSGSGSSYNEQFF
TRBJ2-7,TRBD2,TRBV3-1,17,few,TGTGCCAGCAGCCAAGGGGGTGGGTTAGCGGGGCCCTACGAGCAGTACTTC,CASSQGGGLAGPYEQYF
TRBJ1-2,NA,TRBV27,14,many,TGTGCCAGCAGACCCAAGGGGGGGGTACATGGCTACACCTTC,CASRPKGGVHGYTF
TRBJ2-7,NA,TRBV29-1,13,NA,TGCAGCGCAAGGGACGGTCACTCCTACGAGCAGTACTTC,CSARDGHSYEQYF
TRBJ2-4,TRBD2,TRBV29-1,16,NA,TGCAGCGTTCTTGGGAGGGGCCCCCCGGGTGAAAACATTCAGTACTTC,CSVLGRGPPGENIQYF
TRBJ1-1,NA,TRBV18,14,NA,TGTGCCAGCTCCCTAGAGGCCAAGAACACTGAAGCTTTCTTT,CASSLEAKNTEAFF
TRBJ2-3,TRBD2,TRBV20-1,16,NA,TGCAGTGCTGGACCTCTAGCGGGGGCTCCGGGAGATACGCAGTATTTT,CSAGPLAGAPGDTQYF
TRBJ2-7,TRBD2,TRBV20-1,18,NA,TGCAGTGCTAGACGAACCGGGACTAGCGGGTATAGCCCCTACGAGCAGTACTTC,CSARRTGTSGYSPYEQYF
TRBJ2-7,NA,TRBV5-1,14,few,TGCGCCAGCAGCTCGAGCTCCCTAGCTACCGAGCAGTACTTC,CASSSSSLATEQYF
TRBJ2-5,TRBD2,TRBV7-3,15,NA,TGTGCCAGCAGCTCCCGAGCGGGACTAGGGGAGACCCAGTACTTC,CASSSRAGLGETQYF
TRBJ2-7,NA,TRBV7-2,15,few,TGTGCCAGCAGCATCGAAATGGGCGGGTCCTACGAGCAGTACTTC,CASSIEMGGSYEQYF
TRBJ1-1,TRBD1,TRBV7-9,16,NA,TGTGCCAGCAGCCCTCGACAGGGGGCAGGGAACACTGAAGCTTTCTTT,CASSPRQGAGNTEAFF
TRBJ2-1,TRBD1,TRBV20-1,14,few,TGCAGTGCGACCGGGACAGGCACCTACAATGAGCAGTTCTTC,CSATGTGTYNEQFF
TRBJ2-1,TRBD2,TRBV9,16,NA,TGTGCCAGCAGCGTAGAATCTAGCGGGGGGGTAAATGAGCAGTTCTTC,CASSVESSGGVNEQFF
TRBJ2-1,NA,TRBV10-1,13,NA,TGCGCCAGCAGTTTAGAATTACAGAATGAGCAGTTCTTC,CASSLELQNEQFF
TRBJ2-5,TRBD2,TRBV25-1,16,few,TGTGCCAGCAGTGAAGCTAGACTAGCGGGGGCAGAGACCCAGTACTTC,CASSEARLAGAETQYF
TRBJ1-2,TRBD1,TRBV6-1,13,NA,TGTGCCAGCATTTTCATCGACAGGGGAGGCTACACCTTC,CASIFIDRGGYTF
TRBJ2-1,NA,TRBV2,15,NA,TGTGCCAGCAGCGATTTGGGGGTTTCAGACAATGAGCAGTTCTTC,CASSDLGVSDNEQFF
TRBJ2-5,NA,TRBV20-1,12,NA,TGCAGTGCTACTATAGGCCTCAATGAGCAGTACTTC,CSATIGLNEQYF